This T cell receptor beta chain was recovered during a study of tumor-infiltrating lymphocytes in primary liver carcinoma. At the level of the study: Those enrolled were patients of both sexes, who were aged 30 to 69 years. The study's findings and limits: Tumors significantly exceeded blood in top-250-clone fraction (p = 0.039). Between tumor regions, pairs overlapped more than tumor-adjacent and tumor-blood pairs did.

Alongside blood RNA obtained from unsorted whole blood, germline DNA was also extracted. These patients lived with chronic HBV infection and had never been treated. A primer matching the constant region was used to make TCR beta cDNA from 500 ng of total RNA. Nested multiplex PCR, run for three rounds with slightly modified ARM-PCR, yielded TCR beta libraries. TRBV1-TRBV30 forward and Cbeta reverse primers drove the first two approximately 10-cycle rounds. TCRdb re-analysed the multiplex PCR reads in MiXCR, keeping a single row per CDR3 protein. The sample yields approximately 330,000 distinct CDR3 sequences, around three fifths seen once. In germline, CDR1 is SGHAT, CDR2 FQDESV (reference sequence). This CDR3 is 17 amino acids long. About this clonotype itself: No antigen is known for it. No conserved phenylalanine or tryptophan ends this CDR3, so it is likely a read error.

The TCR sequence derives from a man aged 35 to 55 with primary liver carcinoma and hepatitis B virus infection. Material for sequencing was peripheral blood. This chain joins TRBV11-1 and TRBJ1-3; D perhaps matches TRBD1 (5 bases). The CDR3 reads CASSRGRDLISGDTIYI. In DNA form, the CDR3 reads TGTGCCAGCAGCCGTGGACGGGACCTCATCTCTGGAGACACCATATATATT.